This T cell receptor beta chain was identified during a study of blood T cell repertoires in COVID-19. On the study more broadly: T cells, B-cell-depleted T cells, or PBMCs provided the cDNA or gDNA that served as material.

As processed by the authors: For nucleated cells, counts were estimated from reference gene primer amplification. The protocol was immunoSEQ multiplex PCR, while the TCRdb copy is restricted to in-frame clones and leaves out a portion. The DNA was the basis for D and trimming; V, J and clone size are from that table. Of some 330,000 clones in the sample, around 86% were seen once. Cohort assignment relied on participant-reported clinical history. Sequencing used PBMCs or T cells enriched from blood (not recorded which). This clonotype was obtained from a woman between 50 and 59 years old who had recovered from COVID-19.

The CDR3 coding sequence is TGCGCCAGCTCTTCGTCCGGGAACACTGAAGCTTTCTTT. Protein sequence: CASSSSGNTEAFF. The chain couples TRBV4-3 to TRBJ1-1; no clear D gene. Per germline, CDR1 LGHNA and CDR2 YSLEER. V dropped 8 bases and J dropped 1 base, with 11 bases sitting between them. There are 13 residues in the CDR3.